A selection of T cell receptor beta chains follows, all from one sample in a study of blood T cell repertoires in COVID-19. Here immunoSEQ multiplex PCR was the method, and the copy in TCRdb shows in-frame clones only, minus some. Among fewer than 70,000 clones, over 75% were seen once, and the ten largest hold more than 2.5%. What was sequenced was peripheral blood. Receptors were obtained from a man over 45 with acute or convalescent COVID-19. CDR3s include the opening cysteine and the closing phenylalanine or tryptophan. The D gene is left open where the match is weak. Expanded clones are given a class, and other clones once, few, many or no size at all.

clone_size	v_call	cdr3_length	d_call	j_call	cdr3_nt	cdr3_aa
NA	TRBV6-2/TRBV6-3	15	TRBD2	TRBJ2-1	TGTGCCAGCAGTAAAGCTAGCGGGAGCTCCAATGAGCAGTTCTTC	CASSKASGSSNEQFF
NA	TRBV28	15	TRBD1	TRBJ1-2	TGTGCCAGCTCCCAAACGGGGACAGGGTACTTTGGCTACACCTTC	CASSQTGTGYFGYTF
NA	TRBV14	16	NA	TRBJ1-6	TGTGCCAGCAGCCAAGTGGGGGGGATGAGTAATTCACCCCTCCACTTT	CASSQVGGMSNSPLHF
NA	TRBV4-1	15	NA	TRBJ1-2	TGCGCCAGCAGCCTGGGGGGTAATTCTAACTATGGCTACACCTTC	CASSLGGNSNYGYTF
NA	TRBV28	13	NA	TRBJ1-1	TGTGCCAGCAGTCCAGACATGAACACTGAAGCTTTCTTT	CASSPDMNTEAFF
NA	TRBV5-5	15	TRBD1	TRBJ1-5	TGTGCCAGCAGCGCCGGGACAGGCCGCGGTCAGCCCCAGCATTTT	CASSAGTGRGQPQHF
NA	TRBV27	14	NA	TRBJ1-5	TGTGCCAGCAGTTCGGGGGGGGGCAATCAGCCCCAGCATTTT	CASSSGGGNQPQHF
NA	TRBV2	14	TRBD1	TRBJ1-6	TGTGCCAGCAGTGCACAGGGGGTTTTATCACCCCTCCACTTT	CASSAQGVLSPLHF
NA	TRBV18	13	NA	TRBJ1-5	TGTGCCAGCTCACCCCCGGGTAATCAGCCCCAGCATTTT	CASSPPGNQPQHF
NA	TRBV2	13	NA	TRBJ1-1	TGTGCCAGTAAGTTGAGGGTGAACACTGAAGCTTTCTTT	CASKLRVNTEAFF
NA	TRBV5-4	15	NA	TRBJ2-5	TGTGCCAGCAGCTTGGTTTCAGGGGTGAAAGAGACCCAGTACTTC	CASSLVSGVKETQYF
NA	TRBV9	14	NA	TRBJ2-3	TGTGCCAGCAGCGTAGATCCAGGGCCAGATACGCAGTATTTT	CASSVDPGPDTQYF
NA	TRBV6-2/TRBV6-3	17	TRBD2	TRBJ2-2	TGTGCCAGCAGTTCGAGACGGACTAGCGGGCTGACCGGGGAGCTGTTTTTT	CASSSRRTSGLTGELFF
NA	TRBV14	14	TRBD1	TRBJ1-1	TGTGCCAGCAGCCCACAGGGGGCTTACACTGAAGCTTTCTTT	CASSPQGAYTEAFF
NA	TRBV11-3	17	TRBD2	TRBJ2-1	TGTGCCAGCAGCTTAGGGGGAGGGACTAGCGAAAACAATGAGCAGTTCTTC	CASSLGGGTSENNEQFF
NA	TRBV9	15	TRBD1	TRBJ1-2	TGTGCCAGCAGAGACAACAGGGGAAGAAACTATGGCTACACCTTC	CASRDNRGRNYGYTF
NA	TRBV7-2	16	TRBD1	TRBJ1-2	TGTGCCAGCAGCTTCAGCCGGGACAGGGAATCGGGAGGCTACACCTTC	CASSFSRDRESGGYTF
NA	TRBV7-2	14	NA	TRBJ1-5	TGTGCCAGCAGCTTTCCCGGGACTAATCAGCCCCAGCATTTT	CASSFPGTNQPQHF
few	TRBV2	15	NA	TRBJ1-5	TGTGCCAGCAGTGAAGCCCCGTCCGGGTCGGAGCCCCAGCATTTT	CASSEAPSGSEPQHF
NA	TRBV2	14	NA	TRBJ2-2	TGTGCCAGCAGTGGGGGACTTGACACCGGGGAGCTGTTTTTT	CASSGGLDTGELFF
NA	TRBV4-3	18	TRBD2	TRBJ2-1	TGCGCCAGCAGCCCCCTACCTGGACTAGCGGGATTCTACAATGAGCAGTTCTTC	CASSPLPGLAGFYNEQFF
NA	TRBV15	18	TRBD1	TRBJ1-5	TGTGCCACCAGCAGAGATGGAGCGACAGGGGAGGTGTATCAGCCCCAGCATTTT	CATSRDGATGEVYQPQHF
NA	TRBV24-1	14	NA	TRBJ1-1	TGTGCCACCAGTAAGACAGGCACTAACACTGAAGCTTTCTTT	CATSKTGTNTEAFF